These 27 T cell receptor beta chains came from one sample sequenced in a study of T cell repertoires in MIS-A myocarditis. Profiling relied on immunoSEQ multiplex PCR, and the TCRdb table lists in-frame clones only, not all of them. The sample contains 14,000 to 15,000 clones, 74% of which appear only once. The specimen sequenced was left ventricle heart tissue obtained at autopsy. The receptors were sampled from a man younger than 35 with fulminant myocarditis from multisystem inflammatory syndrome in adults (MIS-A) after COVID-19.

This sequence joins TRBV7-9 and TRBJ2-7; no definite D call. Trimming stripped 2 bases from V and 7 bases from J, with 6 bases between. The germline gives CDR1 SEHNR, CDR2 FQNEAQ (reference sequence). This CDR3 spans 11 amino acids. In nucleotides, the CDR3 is TGTGCCAGCAGCTTAAATTTAGAGCAGTACTTC. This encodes CASSLNLEQYF.

CDR3 sequence (DNA): TGTGCCAGCAGTCCCTCTAGCGTCGGGACCCAGTACTTC. The encoded protein is CASSPSSVGTQYF. The J gene is TRBJ2-5, the V gene TRBV6-6, with D possibly being TRBD2 (6 bases). Germline V gene lookup returns CDR1 MNHNY and CDR2 SVGAGI (reference sequence). The CDR3 contains 13 residues. The germline V and J ends were trimmed by 5 bases and 7 bases, with 14 bases remaining between them.

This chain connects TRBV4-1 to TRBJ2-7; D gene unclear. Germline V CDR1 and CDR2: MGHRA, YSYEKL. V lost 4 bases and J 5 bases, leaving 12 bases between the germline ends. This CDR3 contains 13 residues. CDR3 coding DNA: TGCGCCAGCAGCCCCGGAAATCGGGACGAGCAGTACTTC. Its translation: CASSPGNRDEQYF.

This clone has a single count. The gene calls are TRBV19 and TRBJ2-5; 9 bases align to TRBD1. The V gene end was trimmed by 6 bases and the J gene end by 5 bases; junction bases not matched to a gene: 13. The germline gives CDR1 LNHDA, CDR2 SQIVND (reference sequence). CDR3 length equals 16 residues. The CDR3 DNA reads TGTGCCAGTAGCCCAATTCCGGGACAGGGACAGGAGACCCAGTACTTC. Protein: CASSPIPGQGQETQYF. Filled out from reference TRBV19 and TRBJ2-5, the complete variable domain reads DGGITQSPKYLFRKEGQNVTLSCEQNLNHDAMYWYRQDPGQGLRLIYYSQIVNDFQKGDIAEGYSVSREKKESFPLTVTSAQKNPTAFYLCASSPIPGQGQETQYFGPGTRLLVL.

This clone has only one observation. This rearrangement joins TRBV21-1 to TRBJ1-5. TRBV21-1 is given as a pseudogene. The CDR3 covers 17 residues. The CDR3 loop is CASSKEVPDGSNQPQHF. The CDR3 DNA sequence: TGTGCCAGCAGCAAAGAGGTGCCGGACGGTAGCAATCAGCCCCAGCATTTT.

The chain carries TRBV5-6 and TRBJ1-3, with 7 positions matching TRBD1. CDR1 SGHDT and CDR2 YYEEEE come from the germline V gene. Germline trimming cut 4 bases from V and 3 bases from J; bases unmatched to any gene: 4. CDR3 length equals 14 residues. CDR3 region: CASSNTGVGNTIYF. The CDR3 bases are TGTGCCAGCAGCAATACAGGGGTTGGAAACACCATATATTTT. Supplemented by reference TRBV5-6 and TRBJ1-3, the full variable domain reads DAGVTQSPTHLIKTRGQQVTLRCSPKSGHDTVSWYQQALGQGPQFIFQYYEEEERQRGNFPDRFSGHQFPNYSSELNVNALLLGDSALYLCASSNTGVGNTIYFGEGSWLTVV.

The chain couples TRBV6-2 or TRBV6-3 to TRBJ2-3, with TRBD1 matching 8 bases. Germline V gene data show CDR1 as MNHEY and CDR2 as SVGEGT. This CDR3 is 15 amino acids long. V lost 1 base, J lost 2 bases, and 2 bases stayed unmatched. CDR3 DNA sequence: TGTGCCAGCAGTTACTTGGGACAGGACACAGATACGCAGTATTTT. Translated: CASSYLGQDTDTQYF.

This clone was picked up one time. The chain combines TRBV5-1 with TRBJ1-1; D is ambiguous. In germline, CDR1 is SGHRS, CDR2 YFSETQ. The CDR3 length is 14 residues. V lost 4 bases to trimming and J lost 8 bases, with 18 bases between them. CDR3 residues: CASSRPEKKHEAFF. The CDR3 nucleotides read TGCGCCAGCAGCCGACCGGAGAAAAAACACGAAGCTTTCTTT.

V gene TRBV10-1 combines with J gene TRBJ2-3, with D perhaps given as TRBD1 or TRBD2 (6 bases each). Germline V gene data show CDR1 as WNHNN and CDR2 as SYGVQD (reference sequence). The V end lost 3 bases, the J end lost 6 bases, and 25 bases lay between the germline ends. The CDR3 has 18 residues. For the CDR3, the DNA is TGCGCCAGCAGTGAAGAGTATAGTGCTGGGGGGCTTTGGGATACGCAGTATTTT. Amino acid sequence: CASSEEYSAGGLWDTQYF.

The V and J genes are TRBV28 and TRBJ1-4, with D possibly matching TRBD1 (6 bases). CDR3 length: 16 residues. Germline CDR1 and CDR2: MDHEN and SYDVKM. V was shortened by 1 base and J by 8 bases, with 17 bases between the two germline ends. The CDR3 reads CASSLSLGGAGEKLFF. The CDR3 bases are TGTGCCAGCAGTTTATCCCTGGGGGGGGCGGGGGAAAAACTGTTTTTT.

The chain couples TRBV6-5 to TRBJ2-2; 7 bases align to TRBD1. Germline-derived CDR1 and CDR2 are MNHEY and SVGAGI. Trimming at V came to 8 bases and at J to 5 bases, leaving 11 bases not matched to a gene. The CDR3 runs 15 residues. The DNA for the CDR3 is TGTGCCAGCTTACCCCTTAAGGGGGCGACCGGGGAGCTGTTTTTT. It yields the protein CASLPLKGATGELFF.

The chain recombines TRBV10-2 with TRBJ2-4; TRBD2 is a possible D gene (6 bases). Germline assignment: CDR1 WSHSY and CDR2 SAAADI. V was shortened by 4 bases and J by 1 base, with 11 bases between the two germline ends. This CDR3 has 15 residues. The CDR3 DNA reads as TGCGCCAGCAGTGTCTGGCGGGGCGCCAAAAACATTCAGTACTTC. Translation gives CASSVWRGAKNIQYF.

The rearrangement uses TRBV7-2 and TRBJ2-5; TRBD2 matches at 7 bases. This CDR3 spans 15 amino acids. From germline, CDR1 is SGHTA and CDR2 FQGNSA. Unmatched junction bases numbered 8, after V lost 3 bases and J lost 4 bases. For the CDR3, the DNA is TGTGCCAGCAGCTTCGGCGGGGAGGGACGAGAGACCCAGTACTTC. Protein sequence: CASSFGGEGRETQYF.

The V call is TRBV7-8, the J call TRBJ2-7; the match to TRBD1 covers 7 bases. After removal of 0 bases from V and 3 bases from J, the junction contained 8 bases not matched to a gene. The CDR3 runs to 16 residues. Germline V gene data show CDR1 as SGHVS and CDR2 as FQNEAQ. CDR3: CASSLAPGQIIYEQYF. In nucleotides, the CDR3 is TGTGCCAGCAGCTTAGCCCCGGGACAGATCATCTACGAGCAGTACTTC.

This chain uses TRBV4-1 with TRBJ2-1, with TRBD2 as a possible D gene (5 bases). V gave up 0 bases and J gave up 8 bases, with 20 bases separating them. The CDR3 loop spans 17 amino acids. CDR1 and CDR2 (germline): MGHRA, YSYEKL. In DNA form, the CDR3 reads TGCGCCAGCAGCCAAGATTATCCGGGATTCAGTACGGATGAGCAGTTCTTC. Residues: CASSQDYPGFSTDEQFF.

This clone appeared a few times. The CDR3, as DNA: TGTGCCAGCAGCTTGACGCAGGGGGGACAAGAGACCCAGTACTTC. It yields the protein CASSLTQGGQETQYF. The chain is built from TRBV7-9 and TRBJ2-5, with a tentative D call TRBD1 (7 bases). The CDR3 extends over 15 amino acids. Deletions cut 3 bases from V and 2 bases from J, with 13 bases between. The germline gives CDR1 SEHNR, CDR2 FQNEAQ (reference sequence).

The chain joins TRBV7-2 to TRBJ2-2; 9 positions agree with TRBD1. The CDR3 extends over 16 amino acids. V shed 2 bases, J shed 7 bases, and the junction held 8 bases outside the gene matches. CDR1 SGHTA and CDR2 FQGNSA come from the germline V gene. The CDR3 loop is CASSLSGTGSYGELFF. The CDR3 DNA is TGTGCCAGCAGCTTATCAGGGACAGGGAGTTACGGGGAGCTGTTTTTT.

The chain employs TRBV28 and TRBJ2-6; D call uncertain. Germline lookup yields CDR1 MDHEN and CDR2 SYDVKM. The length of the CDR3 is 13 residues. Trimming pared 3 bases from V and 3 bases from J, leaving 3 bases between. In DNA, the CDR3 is TGTGCCAGCAGTTTGATTGGGGCCAACGTCCTGACTTTC. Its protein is CASSLIGANVLTF. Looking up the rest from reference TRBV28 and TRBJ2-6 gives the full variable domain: DVKVTQSSRYLVKRTGEKVFLECVQDMDHENMFWYRQDPGLGLRLIYFSYDVKMKEKGDIPEGYSVSREKKERFSLILESASTNQTSMYLCASSLIGANVLTFGAGSRLTVL.

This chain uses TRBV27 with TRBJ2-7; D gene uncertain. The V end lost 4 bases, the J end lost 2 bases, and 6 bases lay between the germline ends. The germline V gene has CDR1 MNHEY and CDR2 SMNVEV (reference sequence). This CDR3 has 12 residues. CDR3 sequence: CASSSTTYEQYF. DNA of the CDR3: TGTGCCAGCAGTTCAACGACCTACGAGCAGTACTTC.

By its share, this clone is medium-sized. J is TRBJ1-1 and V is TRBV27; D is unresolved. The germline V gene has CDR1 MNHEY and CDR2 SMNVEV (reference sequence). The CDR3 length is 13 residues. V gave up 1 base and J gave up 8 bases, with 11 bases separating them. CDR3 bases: TGTGCCAGCAGTTTATTAGTGGGAACCGAAGCTTTCTTT. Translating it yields CASSLLVGTEAFF.

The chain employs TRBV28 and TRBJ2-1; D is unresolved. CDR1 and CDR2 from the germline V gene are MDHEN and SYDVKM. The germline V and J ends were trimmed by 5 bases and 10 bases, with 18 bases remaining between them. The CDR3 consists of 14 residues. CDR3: CASSPPTRVREQFF. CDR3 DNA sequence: TGTGCCAGCAGTCCACCCACCCGGGTCAGGGAGCAGTTCTTC.

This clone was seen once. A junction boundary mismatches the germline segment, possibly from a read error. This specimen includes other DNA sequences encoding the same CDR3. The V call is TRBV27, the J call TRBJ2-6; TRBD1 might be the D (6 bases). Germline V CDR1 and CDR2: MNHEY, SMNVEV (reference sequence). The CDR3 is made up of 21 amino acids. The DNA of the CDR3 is TGTGCCAGCAGTTTATTCCAGGGACACCGACGGAACTACTCTGGGGCCAACGTCTTGACTTTC. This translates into CASSLFQGHRRNYSGANVLTF.

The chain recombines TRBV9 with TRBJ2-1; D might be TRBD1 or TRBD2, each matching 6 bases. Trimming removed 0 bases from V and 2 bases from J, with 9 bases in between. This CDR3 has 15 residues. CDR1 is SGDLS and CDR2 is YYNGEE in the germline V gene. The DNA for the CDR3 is TGTGCCAGCAGCGTAGGAGGGGGGCCCTACAATGAGCAGTTCTTC. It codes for CASSVGGGPYNEQFF.

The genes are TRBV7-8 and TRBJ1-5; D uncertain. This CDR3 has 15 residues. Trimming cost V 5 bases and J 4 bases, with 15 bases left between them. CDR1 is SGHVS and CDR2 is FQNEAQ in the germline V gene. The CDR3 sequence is CASSQRGSGNQPQHF. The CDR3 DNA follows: TGTGCCAGCAGCCAGCGGGGTTCCGGAAATCAGCCCCAGCATTTT.

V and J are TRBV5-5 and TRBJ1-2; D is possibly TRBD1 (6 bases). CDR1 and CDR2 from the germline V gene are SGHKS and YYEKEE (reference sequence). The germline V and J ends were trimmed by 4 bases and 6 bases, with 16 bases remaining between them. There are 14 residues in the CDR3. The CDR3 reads CASSPGTSYHGYTF. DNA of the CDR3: TGTGCCAGCAGCCCCGGGACATCATATCATGGCTACACCTTC.

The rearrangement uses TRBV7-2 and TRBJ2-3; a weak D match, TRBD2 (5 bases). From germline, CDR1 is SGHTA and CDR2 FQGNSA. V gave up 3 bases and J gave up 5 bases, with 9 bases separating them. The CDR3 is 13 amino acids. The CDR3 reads CASSFGVGDTQYF. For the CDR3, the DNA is TGTGCCAGCAGCTTCGGGGTGGGAGATACGCAGTATTTT.

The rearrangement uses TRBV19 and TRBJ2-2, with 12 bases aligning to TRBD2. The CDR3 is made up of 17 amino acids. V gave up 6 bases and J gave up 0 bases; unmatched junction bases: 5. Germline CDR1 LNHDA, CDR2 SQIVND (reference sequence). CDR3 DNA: TGTGCCAGTAGCAGGGGACTAGCGGGCGCGAACACCGGGGAGCTGTTTTTT. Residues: CASSRGLAGANTGELFF.